These 7 T cell receptor beta chains came from one sample sequenced in a study of T cell changes during pregnancy in multiple sclerosis. The data were produced by immunoSEQ multiplex PCR, yet TCRdb's version contains in-frame clones alone and is incomplete. The table records 40,000 to 50,000 clones, just under 95% of them present only once. This sample comprised CD4+ T cells from peripheral blood mononuclear cells, obtained in the third trimester of pregnancy. These receptors were taken from a female donor with multiple sclerosis, enrolled in a pregnancy study.

This chain joins TRBV6-5 and TRBJ1-2; 8 positions agree with TRBD1. The CDR3 loop spans 14 amino acids. The germline V gene has CDR1 MNHEY and CDR2 SVGAGI. J gave up 5 bases and V 4 bases, and 6 bases lay outside the gene matches. The CDR3, as DNA: TGTGCCAGCAGTTCCCTGACAGGGGAGTATGGCTACACCTTC. Translating gives CASSSLTGEYGYTF.

V gene TRBV5-1 combines with J gene TRBJ1-1; D remains unclear. The germline V gene has CDR1 SGHRS and CDR2 YFSETQ. Trimming removed 9 bases at V and 4 bases at J, with 16 bases between. The CDR3 extends over 13 amino acids. This chain's CDR3 is CATRTERSTEAFF. Written as DNA, the CDR3 is TGCGCCACTCGTACAGAGCGGAGCACTGAAGCTTTCTTT.

The CDR3 loop reads CASSSLRLAGEYEQYF. DNA for the CDR3: TGTGCCAGCAGCTCGCTCAGACTAGCGGGAGAATACGAGCAGTACTTC. The rearrangement links TRBV7-2 to TRBJ2-7; TRBD2 matches 12 bases. The CDR3 consists of 16 residues. Germline V lookup: CDR1 SGHTA, CDR2 FQGNSA. V gave up 4 bases and J gave up 4 bases; unmatched junction bases: 8.

The genes are TRBV7-2 and TRBJ1-5, with D uncertain. Trimming left V 1 base short and J 4 bases short, with 5 bases between. The V gene's germline CDR1 is SGHTA and CDR2 FQGNSA. The CDR3 has 13 residues. The CDR3 sequence is CASSLDRNQPQHF. The CDR3 bases are TGTGCCAGCAGCTTAGATAGAAATCAGCCCCAGCATTTT.

This chain uses TRBV7-9 with TRBJ2-2; TRBD2 aligns across 10 bases. The V gene's germline CDR1 is SEHNR and CDR2 FQNEAQ (reference sequence). CDR3 length: 15 amino acids. The V segment lost 4 bases and the J segment 4 bases; nucleotides outside the gene matches: 3. CDR3 sequence: CASSSSGRTTGELFF. The CDR3 region has the DNA TGTGCCAGCAGCTCTAGCGGGAGAACCACCGGGGAGCTGTTTTTT.

The chain joins TRBV7-3 to TRBJ2-5; D is unresolved. The germline gives CDR1 SGHTA, CDR2 FQGTGA. The CDR3 contains 14 residues. With 2 bases removed from V and 5 bases from J, the gap between germline ends came to 12 bases. Here the CDR3 reads CASSLLKYSETQYF. CDR3 nucleotides: TGTGCCAGCAGCTTACTAAAGTACTCGGAGACCCAGTACTTC.

The rearrangement joins TRBV11-2 to TRBJ1-2; the D gene is possibly TRBD1 (6 bases). The V and J ends lost 5 bases and 8 bases respectively, with 12 bases between them. The CDR3 is made up of 12 amino acids. CDR1 and CDR2 from the germline V gene are SGHAT and FQNNGV. The CDR3 sequence is CASSLLGAGYTF. The CDR3 region has the DNA TGTGCCAGCAGCCTCTTGGGGGCAGGCTACACCTTC.